This is a list of T cell receptor beta chains from one sample in a study of control samples from healthy donors and cancer patients. Sequenced by immunoSEQ multiplex PCR; TCRdb stores in-frame clones only, minus some. This sample yields about 120,000 clones, of which roughly 88% are seen a single time; 3.4% belongs to the top ten. Sequenced input: blood. Every receptor here comes from a man in his forties or fifties in good health. CDR3s include the opening cysteine and the closing phenylalanine or tryptophan. The D gene is left open where the match is weak. Not all rows give a size; the values are once, few, many and, for expanded clones, a class.

CASSQVLARGGYTF	TGTGCCAGCAGCCAAGTACTAGCGAGGGGTGGCTACACCTTC	TRBV3-1/TRBV3-2	NA	TRBJ1-2	NA
CASTNGQNVAKNIQYF	TGTGCCAGTACCAATGGGCAGAACGTAGCCAAAAACATTCAGTACTTC	TRBV19	NA	TRBJ2-4	NA
CASSLSSTAGELFF	TGTGCCAGCAGCTTAAGTAGTACCGCCGGGGAGCTGTTTTTT	TRBV7-3	NA	TRBJ2-2	once
CASSPSGQGNTIYF	TGTGCCAGCTCACCGTCCGGACAAGGAAACACCATATATTTT	TRBV18	NA	TRBJ1-3	NA
CASSPGTGIKTQYF	TGTGCCAGCAGCCCGGGGACAGGGATTAAGACCCAGTACTTC	TRBV3-1/TRBV3-2	TRBD1	TRBJ2-5	once
CSGGTGQANEKLFF	TGCAGCGGCGGAACGGGACAGGCTAATGAAAAACTGTTTTTT	TRBV29-1	TRBD1	TRBJ1-4	NA
CASSVSRDTEAFF	TGTGCCAGCAGTGTATCCAGGGACACTGAAGCTTTCTTT	TRBV2	NA	TRBJ1-1	few
CASSQRSPGLAGGNTGELFF	TGTGCCAGCAGCCAGCGCTCACCGGGACTAGCGGGGGGAAACACCGGGGAGCTGTTTTTT	TRBV3-1/TRBV3-2	TRBD2	TRBJ2-2	NA
CASSRDMNTEAFF	TGTGCCAGCAGCCGTGACATGAACACTGAAGCTTTCTTT	TRBV5-4	NA	TRBJ1-1	NA
CASSQGRDKTYEQYF	TGCGCCAGCAGCCAAGGCCGGGACAAAACCTACGAGCAGTACTTC	TRBV4-1	NA	TRBJ2-7	NA
CASSLWAGVAYGYTF	TGTGCCAGCAGCTTGTGGGCAGGGGTCGCCTATGGCTACACCTTC	TRBV5-6	NA	TRBJ1-2	NA
CASSSRTRPSGNTIYF	TGTGCCAGCAGCTCGAGGACGCGACCCTCTGGAAACACCATATATTTT	TRBV9	NA	TRBJ1-3	NA
CASSTPEHAGNTIYF	TGTGCCAGCAGCACGCCCGAGCACGCTGGAAACACCATATATTTT	TRBV21-1	NA	TRBJ1-3	NA